Presented here are 17 T cell receptor beta chains from one specimen sequenced in a study of CD8 T cells in ankylosing spondylitis. TCRdb re-called the 5' RACE reads through MiXCR, storing one row per CDR3 protein. This sample has 130,000 or so distinct CDR3 sequences; about 7% occur once, and the top ten carry 12%. Sequenced input: blood, either unsorted or a sorted T cell fraction (not recorded which). The receptors come from a male donor with ankylosing spondylitis or in good health (not recorded which).

The gene calls are TRBV6-1 and TRBJ1-1; weak D call: TRBD1 (6 bases). Trimming pared 4 bases from V and 10 bases from J, leaving 19 bases between. Germline V CDR1 and CDR2: MNHNS, SASEGT. The CDR3 is 14 residues long. CDR3 DNA: TGTGCCAGCAGTGGGGGACTCAGGGGTACGAGAGCTTTCTTT. As protein: CASSGGLRGTRAFF.

As to this clonotype: This may come from a read error, since a much larger clone is one base off. The chain couples TRBV6-2 or TRBV6-3 to TRBJ2-5; 11 bases match TRBD2. CDR3 length: 16 amino acids. CDR1 MNHEY and CDR2 SVGEGT come from the germline V gene. In DNA form, the CDR3 reads TGTGCCAGCAGTTATCTGCTAGCGGGAGGTCAAGGGACCCAGTACTTC. Its translation: CASSYLLAGGQGTQYF.

This clonotype was counted only a few times. The chain has TRBV18 and TRBJ2-5; no definite D call. The V end lost 6 bases, the J end lost 2 bases, and 7 bases lay between the germline ends. This CDR3 contains 12 residues. Germline lookup yields CDR1 KGHSH and CDR2 LQKENI. CDR3 sequence (DNA): TGTGCCAGCTCCAAGAGTCAAGAGACCCAGTACTTC. Translation: CASSKSQETQYF. Full variable domain (outside the CDR3, taken from reference TRBV18 and TRBJ2-5): NAGVMQNPRHLVRRRGQEARLRCSPMKGHSHVYWYRQLPEEGLKFMVYLQKENIIDESGMPKERFSAEFPKEGPSILRIQQVVRGDSAAYFCASSKSQETQYFGPGTRLLVL.

In this sample, this clonotype turned up many times. J is TRBJ1-2 and V is TRBV7-9; no firm D call. CDR3 length: 14 amino acids. The ends were cut back, 5 bases at V and 0 bases at J, with 10 bases in the middle. The germline V gene encodes CDR1 SEHNR and CDR2 FQNEAQ (reference sequence). The CDR3 spells CASSPNSANYGYTF. CDR3 DNA: TGTGCCAGCAGCCCAAACAGTGCTAACTATGGCTACACCTTC.

This clonotype has ten or more counts. The chain joins TRBV4-1 to TRBJ2-7; D gene ambiguous. V was cut by 1 base and J by 0 bases, with 7 bases left in between. In germline, CDR1 is MGHRA, CDR2 YSYEKL. This CDR3 has 14 amino acids. CDR3 region: CASSQGHSSYEQYF. As DNA, the CDR3 is TGCGCCAGCAGCCAAGGCCACAGCTCCTACGAGCAGTACTTC.

This clonotype was detected ten times or more. V is TRBV29-1 and J is TRBJ2-4, with 10 bases lining up with TRBD1. Germline loops: CDR1 SQVTM, CDR2 ANQGSEA. The length of the CDR3 is 15 residues. The V segment lost 6 bases and the J segment 6 bases; nucleotides outside the gene matches: 11. The CDR3 spells CSVQGADRGGNIQYF. As DNA, the CDR3 is TGCAGCGTCCAAGGCGCGGACAGGGGGGGAAACATTCAGTACTTC.

The sample holds many counts of this clonotype. V and J are TRBV20-1 and TRBJ2-2, with TRBD2 identical over 8 bases. This CDR3 spans 15 amino acids. Trimming at V came to 5 bases and at J to 4 bases, leaving 9 bases not matched to a gene. Germline assignment: CDR1 DFQATT and CDR2 SNEGSKA (reference sequence). In nucleotides, the CDR3 is TGCAGTGCTGCCAACGGGGGGGCAGGCACCGGGGAGCTGTTTTTT. Protein: CSAANGGAGTGELFF.

The gene calls are TRBV3-1 and TRBJ2-2; perhaps TRBD1 as D (6 bases). The CDR3 covers 14 residues. V lost 3 bases, J lost 4 bases, and 9 bases lay in between. Germline values: CDR1 LGHDT, CDR2 YNNKEL (reference sequence). The CDR3, as DNA: TGTGCCAGCAGCCACAGGGGATTCACCGGGGAGCTGTTTTTT. Translating it yields CASSHRGFTGELFF. The full variable domain, its missing parts supplied by reference TRBV3-1 and TRBJ2-2, is DTAVSQTPKYLVTQMGNDKSIKCEQNLGHDTMYWYKQDSKKFLKIMFSYNNKELIINETVPNRFSPKSPDKAHLNLHINSLELGDSAVYFCASSHRGFTGELFFGEGSRLTVL.

This clonotype occurred many times. CDR3: CASSVPRMAGGPADTQYF. The CDR3 region has the DNA TGTGCCAGCAGCGTACCCAGGATGGCGGGAGGGCCGGCAGATACGCAGTATTTT. This sequence joins TRBV9 and TRBJ2-3, with 9 bases that match TRBD2. With 1 base clipped from V and 4 bases from J, the junction kept 13 bases outside the gene matches. This CDR3 spans 18 amino acids. In germline, CDR1 is SGDLS, CDR2 YYNGEE. The complete variable domain, with remaining parts taken from reference TRBV9 and TRBJ2-3, reads DSGVTQTPKHLITATGQRVTLRCSPRSGDLSVYWYQQSLDQGLQFLIQYYNGEERAKGNILERFSAQQFPDLHSELNLSSLELGDSALYFCASSVPRMAGGPADTQYFGPGTRLTVL.

In its sample, this clonotype was seen many times. This chain uses TRBV9 with TRBJ2-5; TRBD1 agrees at 9 bases. The V gene end was trimmed by 3 bases and the J gene end by 4 bases; junction bases not matched to a gene: 7. The CDR3 is made up of 15 amino acids. Germline V CDR1 and CDR2: SGDLS, YYNGEE. This chain's CDR3 is CASSAGQGIGETQYF. The CDR3 nucleotides read TGTGCCAGCAGCGCGGGACAGGGAATAGGAGAGACCCAGTACTTC.

At least ten counts were recorded for this clonotype. The chain is built from TRBV20-1 and TRBJ2-1; D not resolved. The germline V gene encodes CDR1 DFQATT and CDR2 SNEGSKA (reference sequence). The CDR3 sequence is 15 residues long. Trimming removed 0 bases from V and 4 bases from J, with 13 bases in between. DNA of the CDR3: TGCAGTGCTAGAGACCATTTGGCAGCTTACAATGAGCAGTTCTTC. Translating it yields CSARDHLAAYNEQFF.

There are many counts of this clonotype. The chain uses TRBV5-5 and TRBJ2-7, with D tentatively TRBD2 (5 bases). The V end was cut by 4 bases, the J end by 4 bases, with 12 bases between. The CDR3 has 13 residues. Germline CDR1 is SGHKS and CDR2 is YYEKEE (reference sequence). The CDR3 region has the DNA TGTGCCAGCAGCCCTATCCGGGGTTACGAGCAGTACTTC. As protein: CASSPIRGYEQYF.

The sample holds many counts of this clonotype. This rearrangement joins TRBV7-2 to TRBJ1-1, with a possible D match to TRBD1 (5 bases). Trimming removed 4 bases from V and 1 base from J, with 10 bases in between. Germline loops: CDR1 SGHTA, CDR2 FQGNSA. The CDR3 has 14 residues. As DNA, the CDR3 is TGTGCCAGCAGCTCCGTCAGGGCGAACACTGAAGCTTTCTTT. Encoded protein: CASSSVRANTEAFF.

This clonotype was detected many times. This chain uses TRBV15 with TRBJ2-2, with no clear D. This CDR3 comprises 13 residues. Germline assignment: CDR1 LNHNV and CDR2 YYDKDF (reference sequence). The V gene lost 2 bases and the J gene lost 0 bases, with 1 base spanning the gap. The CDR3 reads CATSRSNTGELFF. CDR3 bases: TGTGCCACCAGCAGATCGAACACCGGGGAGCTGTTTTTT. Looking up the rest from reference TRBV15 and TRBJ2-2 gives the full variable domain: DAMVIQNPRYQVTQFGKPVTLSCSQTLNHNVMYWYQQKSSQAPKLLFHYYDKDFNNEADTPDNFQSRRPNTSFCFLDIRSPGLGDTAMYLCATSRSNTGELFFGEGSRLTVL.

This clonotype was seen repeatedly, ten times or more. The chain combines TRBV20-1 with TRBJ2-1; TRBD2 agrees at 13 bases. The ends lost 4 bases at V and 3 bases at J; junction bases unmatched: 6. There are 16 residues in the CDR3. CDR1 DFQATT and CDR2 SNEGSKA come from the germline V gene (reference sequence). The CDR3 loop reads CSATGLAGEHYNEQFF. CDR3 in DNA: TGCAGTGCTACCGGACTAGCGGGGGAACACTACAATGAGCAGTTCTTC.

The sample holds many counts of this clonotype. The gene calls are TRBV5-1 and TRBJ2-7; the D gene is possibly TRBD2 (6 bases). The CDR3 totals 13 residues. The V gene's germline CDR1 is SGHRS and CDR2 YFSETQ. The ends were cut back, 0 bases at V and 4 bases at J, with 8 bases in the middle. The CDR3 loop reads CASSLEGTYEQYF. Here the CDR3 DNA reads TGCGCCAGCAGCTTGGAGGGGACTTACGAGCAGTACTTC.

This clonotype was picked up many times. The chain combines TRBV15 with TRBJ2-2, with no clear D. The CDR3 totals 14 residues. Between the trimmed V and J ends, which lost 3 bases and 8 bases, there was a span of 13 bases. Germline V gene sequence: CDR1 LNHNV, CDR2 YYDKDF (reference sequence). The CDR3 region is CATSRRSNPGELFF. The CDR3, as DNA: TGTGCCACCAGCAGGCGATCGAACCCTGGGGAGCTGTTTTTT.